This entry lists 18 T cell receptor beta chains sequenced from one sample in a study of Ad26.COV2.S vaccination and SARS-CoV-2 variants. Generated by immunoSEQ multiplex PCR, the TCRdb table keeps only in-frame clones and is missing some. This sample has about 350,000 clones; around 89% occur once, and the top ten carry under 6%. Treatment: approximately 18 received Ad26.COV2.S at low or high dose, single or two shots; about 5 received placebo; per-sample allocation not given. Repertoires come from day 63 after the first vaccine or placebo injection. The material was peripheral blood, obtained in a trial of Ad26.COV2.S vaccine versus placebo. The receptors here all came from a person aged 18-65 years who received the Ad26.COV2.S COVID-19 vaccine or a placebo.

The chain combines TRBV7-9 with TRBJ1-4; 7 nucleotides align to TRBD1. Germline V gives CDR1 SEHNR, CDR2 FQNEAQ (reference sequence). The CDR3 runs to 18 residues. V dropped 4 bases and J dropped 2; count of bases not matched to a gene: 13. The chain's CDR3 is CASSSTTPEQGTNEKLFF. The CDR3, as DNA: TGTGCCAGCAGCTCAACCACACCTGAACAGGGGACTAATGAAAAACTGTTTTTT.

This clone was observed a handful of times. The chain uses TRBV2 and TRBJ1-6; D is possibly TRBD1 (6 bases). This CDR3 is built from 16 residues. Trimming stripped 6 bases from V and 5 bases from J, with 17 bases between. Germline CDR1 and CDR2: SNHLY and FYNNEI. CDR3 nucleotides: TGTGCCAGCAGCGATGGGAGGGGGGCCGATAATTCACCCCTCCACTTT. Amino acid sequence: CASSDGRGADNSPLHF.

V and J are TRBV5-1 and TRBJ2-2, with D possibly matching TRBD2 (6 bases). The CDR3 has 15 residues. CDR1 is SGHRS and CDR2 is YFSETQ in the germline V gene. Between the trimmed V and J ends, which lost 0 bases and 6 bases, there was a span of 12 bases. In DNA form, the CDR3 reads TGCGCCAGCAGCTTGGGCGGGGACCCAGCCGGGGAGCTGTTTTTT. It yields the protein CASSLGGDPAGELFF.

In DNA, the CDR3 is TGTGCCAGCAGCCAAGAAGTCAAACAAGAGACCCAGTACTTC. Translation gives CASSQEVKQETQYF. The chain employs TRBV4-2 and TRBJ2-5; D is undetermined. V was trimmed by 0 bases and J by 2 bases, leaving 7 bases between them. CDR3 length equals 14 residues. Germline V gene lookup returns CDR1 LGHNA and CDR2 YNFKEQ.

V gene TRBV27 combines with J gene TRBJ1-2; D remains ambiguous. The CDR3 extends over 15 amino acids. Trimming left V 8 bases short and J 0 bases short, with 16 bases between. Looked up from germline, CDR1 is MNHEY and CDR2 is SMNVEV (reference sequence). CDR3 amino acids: CASRVSWETNYGYTF. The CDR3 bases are TGTGCCAGCCGTGTGTCGTGGGAGACTAACTATGGCTACACCTTC.

The DNA of the CDR3 is TGCAGTGCTAGTGACAGGCTATATAGCAATCAGCCCCAGCATTTT. Protein product: CSASDRLYSNQPQHF. The chain has TRBV20-1 and TRBJ1-5; D might be TRBD1 (6 bases). Trimming removed 3 bases from V and 0 bases from J, with 12 bases in between. There are 15 residues in the CDR3. In germline, CDR1 is DFQATT, CDR2 SNEGSKA (reference sequence).

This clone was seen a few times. The chain's CDR3 is CASSPHGNTEAFF. Written as DNA, the CDR3 is TGTGCCAGCTCCCCTCACGGGAACACTGAAGCTTTCTTT. The chain employs TRBV12-3 or TRBV12-4 and TRBJ1-1; D unclear. The CDR3 length is 13 residues. The ends were cut back, 8 bases at V and 1 base at J, with 11 bases in the middle.

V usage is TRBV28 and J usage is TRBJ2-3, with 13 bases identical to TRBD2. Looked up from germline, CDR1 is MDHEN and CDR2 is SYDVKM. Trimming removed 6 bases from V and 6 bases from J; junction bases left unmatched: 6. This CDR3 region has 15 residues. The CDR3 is CASRAGLAGADTQYF. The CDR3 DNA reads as TGTGCCAGCAGGGCCGGACTAGCGGGAGCTGATACGCAGTATTTT.

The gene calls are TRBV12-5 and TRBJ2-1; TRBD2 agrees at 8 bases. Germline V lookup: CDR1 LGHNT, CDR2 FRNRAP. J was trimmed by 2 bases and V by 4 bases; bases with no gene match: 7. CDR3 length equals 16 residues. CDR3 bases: TGTGCTAGTGGTTCCCTTAGCGGGAAAACCTACAATGAGCAGTTCTTC. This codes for CASGSLSGKTYNEQFF.

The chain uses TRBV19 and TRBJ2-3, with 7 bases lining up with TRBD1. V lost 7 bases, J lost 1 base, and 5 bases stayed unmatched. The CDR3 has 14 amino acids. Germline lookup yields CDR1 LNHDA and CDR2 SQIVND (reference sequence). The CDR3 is CASKNTGGTDTQYF. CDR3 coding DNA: TGTGCCAGTAAAAATACAGGGGGCACAGATACGCAGTATTTT.

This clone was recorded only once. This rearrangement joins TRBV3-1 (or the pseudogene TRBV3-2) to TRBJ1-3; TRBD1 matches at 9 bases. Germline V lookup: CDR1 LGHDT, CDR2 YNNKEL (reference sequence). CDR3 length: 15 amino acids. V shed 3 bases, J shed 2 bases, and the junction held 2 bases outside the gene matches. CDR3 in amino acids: CASSQGTGTGNTIYF. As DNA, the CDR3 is TGTGCCAGCAGCCAGGGGACAGGGACTGGAAACACCATATATTTT.

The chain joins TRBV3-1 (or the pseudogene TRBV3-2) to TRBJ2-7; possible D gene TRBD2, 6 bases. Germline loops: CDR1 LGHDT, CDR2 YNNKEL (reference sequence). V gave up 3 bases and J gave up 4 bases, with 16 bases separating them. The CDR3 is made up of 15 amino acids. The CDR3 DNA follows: TGTGCCAGCAGCCAGGGTCCGGGGGAGTCGTACGAGCAGTACTTC. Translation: CASSQGPGESYEQYF.

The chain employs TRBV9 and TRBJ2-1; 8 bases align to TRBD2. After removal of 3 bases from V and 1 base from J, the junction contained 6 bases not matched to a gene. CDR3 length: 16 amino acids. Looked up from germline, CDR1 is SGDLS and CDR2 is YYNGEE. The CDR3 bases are TGTGCCAGCAGCGGAGCGGGAGTTGGTTCCTACAATGAGCAGTTCTTC. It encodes CASSGAGVGSYNEQFF.

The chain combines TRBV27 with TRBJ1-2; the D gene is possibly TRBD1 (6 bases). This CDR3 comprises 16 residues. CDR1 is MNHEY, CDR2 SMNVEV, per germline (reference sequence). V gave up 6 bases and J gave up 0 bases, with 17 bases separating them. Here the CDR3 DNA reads TGTGCCAGCAGCCCCAAAGGACAGCCAGCTAACTATGGCTACACCTTC. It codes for CASSPKGQPANYGYTF.

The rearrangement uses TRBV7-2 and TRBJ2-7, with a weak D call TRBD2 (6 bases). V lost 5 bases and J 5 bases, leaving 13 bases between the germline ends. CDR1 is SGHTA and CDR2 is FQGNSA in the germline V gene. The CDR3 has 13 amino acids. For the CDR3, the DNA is TGTGCCAGCAGCAAGGGACTTATGGACGAGCAGTACTTC. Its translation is CASSKGLMDEQYF.

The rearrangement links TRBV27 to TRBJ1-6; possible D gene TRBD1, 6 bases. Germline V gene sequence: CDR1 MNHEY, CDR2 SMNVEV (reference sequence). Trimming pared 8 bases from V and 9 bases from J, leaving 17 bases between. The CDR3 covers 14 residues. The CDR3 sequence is CASATGLGISPLHF. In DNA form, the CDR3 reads TGTGCCAGCGCAACAGGGCTCGGGATTTCACCCCTCCACTTT.

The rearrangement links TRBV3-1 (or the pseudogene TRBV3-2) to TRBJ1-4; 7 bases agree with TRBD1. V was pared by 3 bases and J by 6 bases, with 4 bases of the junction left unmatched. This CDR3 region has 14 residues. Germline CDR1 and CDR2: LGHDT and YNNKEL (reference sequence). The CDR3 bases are TGTGCCAGCAGCCAGGGGGACAGTTATGAAAAACTGTTTTTT. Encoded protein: CASSQGDSYEKLFF.

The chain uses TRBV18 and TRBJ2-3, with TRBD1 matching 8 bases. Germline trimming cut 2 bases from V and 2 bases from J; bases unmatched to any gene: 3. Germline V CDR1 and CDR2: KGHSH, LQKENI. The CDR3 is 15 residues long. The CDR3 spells CASSPEGQVTDTQYF. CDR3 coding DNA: TGTGCCAGCTCACCAGAGGGACAGGTCACAGATACGCAGTATTTT.